Listed below are T cell receptor beta chains from one sample, sequenced in a study of blood T cell repertoires in COVID-19. The assay was immunoSEQ multiplex PCR, and TCRdb's table has in-frame clones only and misses some. The sample lists 130,000 or so clones, roughly 84% occurring once. Sequences were obtained from peripheral blood. The receptors here all came from a man aged 25 to 40 with COVID-19, enrolled during active disease. CDR3s include the opening cysteine and the closing phenylalanine or tryptophan. The order of the fields is clone size, D gene, CDR3 length, V gene, J gene, CDR3 protein, CDR3 DNA. D genes are given only for firm matches. Rows give clone size only sometimes, using once, few, many, or a class for an expanded clone.

>.|TRBD2|14|TRBV15|TRBJ2-7
CATSLGLALYEQYF
TGTGCCACCAGCCTTGGACTAGCGCTTTACGAGCAGTACTTC
>.|TRBD1|12|TRBV19|TRBJ2-4
CASSPGGNIQYF
TGTGCCAGTAGTCCAGGGGGAAACATTCAGTACTTC
>few|TRBD2|17|TRBV4-3|TRBJ2-2
CASSQDLAGGPTGELFF
TGCGCCAGCAGCCAAGACCTAGCGGGAGGGCCCACCGGGGAGCTGTTTTTT
>.|TRBD2|14|TRBV19|TRBJ2-1
CASRSSGKTNEQFF
TGTGCCAGTAGGTCTAGCGGTAAAACCAATGAGCAGTTCTTC
>.|TRBD1|14|TRBV7-9|TRBJ2-7
CASSTGTAFPREYF
TGTGCCAGCAGCACCGGGACAGCTTTCCCTCGGGAGTACTTC
>.|TRBD2|14|TRBV7-3|TRBJ2-2
CASSVTSETGELFF
TGTGCCAGCAGCGTTACTAGCGAGACCGGGGAGCTGTTTTTT
>.|.|16|TRBV12-5|TRBJ2-1
CASALGRGNTYNEQFF
TGTGCTAGTGCCCTGGGGAGGGGGAACACCTACAATGAGCAGTTCTTC
>.|.|13|TRBV7-8|TRBJ2-2
CASSSTPLGELFF
TGTGCCAGCAGCTCTACCCCCCTGGGGGAGCTGTTTTTT
>.|.|15|TRBV25-1|TRBJ2-3
CASSGTGRTTDTQYF
TGTGCCAGCAGTGGAACAGGGCGAACCACAGATACGCAGTATTTT
>.|.|16|TRBV25-1|TRBJ1-1
CASSPPWGGEGTEAFF
TGTGCCAGCAGCCCCCCCTGGGGAGGGGAGGGCACTGAAGCTTTCTTT
>.|.|12|TRBV29-1|TRBJ2-5
CSVEIQWETQYF
TGCAGCGTTGAAATACAGTGGGAGACCCAGTACTTC
>few|.|15|TRBV7-3|TRBJ2-1
CASSSRGSSYNEQFF
TGTGCCAGCAGCTCCCGGGGAAGCTCCTACAATGAGCAGTTCTTC
>.|TRBD1|15|TRBV6-5|TRBJ1-1
CASNRGTGGNTEAFF
TGTGCCAGCAACCGGGGGACAGGCGGGAACACTGAAGCTTTCTTT
>.|.|15|TRBV14|TRBJ2-7
CASSKMGQGSYEQYF
TGTGCCAGCAGTAAAATGGGGCAGGGCTCCTACGAGCAGTACTTC
>.|.|14|TRBV2|TRBJ1-1
CASSEDGKNTEAFF
TGTGCCAGCAGTGAGGACGGGAAGAACACTGAAGCTTTCTTT
>.|.|13|TRBV12-3/TRBV12-4|TRBJ1-5
CASGKGGNQPQHF
TGTGCCAGCGGTAAGGGGGGCAATCAGCCCCAGCATTTT
>.|TRBD2|13|TRBV2|TRBJ2-3
CASRGTSGMTQYF
TGTGCCAGCAGGGGGACTAGCGGGATGACGCAGTATTTT
>.|.|13|TRBV29-1|TRBJ1-2
CSAPRTEDYGYTF
TGCAGCGCCCCCCGGACAGAGGACTATGGCTACACCTTC
>many|.|15|TRBV7-2|TRBJ1-1
CASSLDSGVNTEAFF
TGTGCCAGCAGCTTAGATTCAGGGGTGAACACTGAAGCTTTCTTT
>once|.|16|TRBV6-5|TRBJ1-2
CASSYSRFMEGYGYTF
TGTGCCAGCAGTTACTCGAGGTTTATGGAAGGCTATGGCTACACCTTC
>.|.|15|TRBV5-1|TRBJ2-3
CASSSRTTNTDTQYF
TGCGCCAGCAGCTCGAGGACTACCAACACAGATACGCAGTATTTT
>.|.|16|TRBV10-1|TRBJ2-2
CASSERGRLVTGELFF
TGCGCCAGCAGTGAGCGGGGGAGGCTGGTCACCGGGGAGCTGTTTTTT
>.|.|15|TRBV19|TRBJ2-3
CASSVSGYSTDTQYF
TGTGCCAGTAGTGTTAGCGGATATAGCACAGATACGCAGTATTTT
>.|TRBD2|15|TRBV6-5|TRBJ2-1
CASSTASGSYNEQFF
TGTGCCAGCAGTACGGCTAGCGGGAGCTACAATGAGCAGTTCTTC
>.|.|12|TRBV29-1|TRBJ1-1
CSGAQGGAEAFF
TGCAGCGGCGCCCAGGGCGGGGCTGAAGCTTTCTTT
>.|TRBD2|15|TRBV11-2|TRBJ2-7
CASSSTSGRIFEQYF
TGTGCCAGCAGCTCCACTAGCGGGAGGATTTTCGAGCAGTACTTC
>once|TRBD1|12|TRBV30|TRBJ1-1
CAWRPDRTEAFF
TGTGCCTGGAGGCCGGACAGGACAGAAGCTTTCTTT
>.|TRBD1|15|TRBV24-1|TRBJ2-5
CATSDSGQGQETQYF
TGTGCCACCAGTGATTCAGGACAGGGACAAGAGACCCAGTACTTC
>.|.|14|TRBV6-5|TRBJ1-2
CASSYSRTLEGYTF
TGTGCCAGCAGTTACTCGCGGACACTTGAGGGCTACACCTTC
>.|.|15|TRBV4-1|TRBJ2-7
CASSQVSGVSYEQYF
TGCGCCAGCAGCCAAGTTTCAGGGGTATCCTACGAGCAGTACTTC
>.|.|14|TRBV3-1/TRBV3-2|TRBJ1-5
CASSQAAVNQPQHF
TGTGCCAGCAGCCAAGCGGCGGTTAATCAGCCCCAGCATTTT
>once|.|14|TRBV30|TRBJ2-7
CAWSVGGFSYEQYF
TGTGCCTGGAGTGTTGGCGGGTTCTCCTACGAGCAGTACTTC
>.|TRBD2|15|TRBV28|TRBJ2-1
CASSHASGRAAEQFF
TGTGCCAGCAGCCACGCTAGCGGGAGGGCCGCTGAGCAGTTCTTC
>few|TRBD2|15|TRBV19|TRBJ2-7
CASSRTSGGDYEQYF
TGTGCCAGTAGTCGAACTAGCGGGGGTGACTACGAGCAGTACTTC
>.|TRBD1|13|TRBV27|TRBJ1-2
CASSTTGGGGYTF
TGTGCCAGCAGTACCACAGGGGGCGGAGGCTACACCTTC
>.|TRBD2|17|TRBV10-3|TRBJ2-7
CAISESVGTSGKSEQYF
TGTGCCATCAGTGAGTCTGTTGGGACTAGCGGGAAGAGCGAGCAGTACTTC
>.|.|14|TRBV5-1|TRBJ1-5
CASSPQGKDQPQHF
TGCGCCAGCAGCCCCCAGGGGAAAGACCAGCCCCAGCATTTT
>once|.|16|TRBV28|TRBJ2-1
CASSPLGSSYLNEQFF
TGTGCCAGCAGTCCTCTCGGGTCGAGTTATCTCAATGAGCAGTTCTTC
>.|.|17|TRBV5-6|TRBJ2-2
CASSSTGVPPNTGELFF
TGTGCCAGCAGCTCAACGGGAGTGCCCCCGAACACCGGGGAGCTGTTTTTT
>.|.|13|TRBV30|TRBJ2-7
CAWGVRGGYEQYF
TGTGCCTGGGGGGTGCGAGGGGGCTACGAGCAGTACTTC
>.|TRBD1|17|TRBV5-4|TRBJ2-3
CASSWGPFQGVEDTQYF
TGTGCCAGCAGCTGGGGCCCGTTTCAGGGGGTCGAAGATACGCAGTATTTT
>.|TRBD2|18|TRBV28|TRBJ2-5
CASRRAPMGLAGGETQYF
TGTGCCAGCAGGCGAGCCCCAATGGGACTAGCGGGCGGAGAGACCCAGTACTTC
>.|.|15|TRBV11-2|TRBJ2-1
CASSLEGGASYEQFF
TGTGCCAGCAGCTTAGAGGGTGGGGCCAGTTATGAGCAGTTCTTC
>.|.|15|TRBV15|TRBJ2-5
CATSRATSGFETQYF
TGTGCCACCAGCAGAGCTACCTCAGGATTCGAGACCCAGTACTTC
>.|.|14|TRBV3-1/TRBV3-2|TRBJ1-4
CASAATRVNEKLFF
TGTGCCAGCGCCGCCACGCGCGTGAACGAAAAACTGTTTTTT
>.|.|12|TRBV27|TRBJ2-3
CASSPVADTQYF
TGTGCCAGCAGCCCGGTAGCAGATACGCAGTATTTT
>few|.|15|TRBV11-2|TRBJ2-7
CASSLSGWTAYEQYF
TGTGCCAGCAGCTTATCGGGGTGGACAGCCTACGAGCAGTACTTC
>.|.|16|TRBV3-1/TRBV3-2|TRBJ2-7
CASSQRRVPSSYEQYF
TGTGCCAGCAGCCAGAGGAGAGTTCCAAGCTCCTACGAGCAGTACTTC
>.|.|15|TRBV7-9|TRBJ1-4
CASSLPGATNEKLFF
TGTGCCAGCAGCTTACCAGGCGCAACTAATGAAAAACTGTTTTTT
>.|TRBD2|15|TRBV29-1|TRBJ2-1
CSARLAGNSYNEQFF
TGCAGCGCCCGACTAGCGGGGAACTCCTACAATGAGCAGTTCTTC
>.|TRBD1|13|TRBV30|TRBJ1-6
CAWDRGQNSPLHF
TGTGCCTGGGACAGGGGCCAGAATTCACCCCTCCACTTT
>once|TRBD1|15|TRBV5-1|TRBJ2-7
CASSLETGGGYEQYF
TGCGCCAGCAGCTTGGAAACAGGGGGCGGCTACGAGCAGTACTTC
>.|TRBD2|17|TRBV11-2|TRBJ2-7
CASSWRGTSGSFDEQYF
TGTGCCAGCAGCTGGCGTGGGACTAGCGGGAGTTTCGACGAGCAGTACTTC
>.|TRBD1|16|TRBV6-7|TRBJ2-7
CASSYRGTGTSYEQYF
TGTGCCAGCAGTTACAGGGGGACAGGGACATCCTACGAGCAGTACTTC